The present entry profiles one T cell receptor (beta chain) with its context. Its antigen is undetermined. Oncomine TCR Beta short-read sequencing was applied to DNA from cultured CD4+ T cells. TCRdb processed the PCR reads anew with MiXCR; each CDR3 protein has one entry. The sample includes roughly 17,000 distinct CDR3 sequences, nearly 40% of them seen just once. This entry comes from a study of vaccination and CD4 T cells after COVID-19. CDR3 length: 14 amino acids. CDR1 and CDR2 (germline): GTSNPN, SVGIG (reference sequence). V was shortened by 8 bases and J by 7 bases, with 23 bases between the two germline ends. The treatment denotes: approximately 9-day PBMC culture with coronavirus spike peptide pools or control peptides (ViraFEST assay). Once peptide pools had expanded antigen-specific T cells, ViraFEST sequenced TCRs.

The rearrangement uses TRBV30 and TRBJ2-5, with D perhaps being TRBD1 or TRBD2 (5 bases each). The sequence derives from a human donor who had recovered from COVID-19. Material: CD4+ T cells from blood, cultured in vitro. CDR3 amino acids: CAATLVTEGGTQYF. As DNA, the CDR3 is TGTGCCGCCACCTTGGTGACAGAGGGCGGGACCCAGTACTTC. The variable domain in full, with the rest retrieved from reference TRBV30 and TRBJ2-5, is SQTIHQWPATLVQPVGSPLSLECTVEGTSNPNLYWYRQAAGRGLQLLFYSVGIGQISSEVPQNLSASRPQDRQFILSSKKLLLSDSGFYLCAATLVTEGGTQYFGPGTRLLVL.